This TCR beta chain was retrieved from a study of T-cell memory formation after mild COVID-19. With regard to this clonotype: Its target is not known.

Whole-study results and caveats: Clones shrinking between day 15 and 85 showed a balanced CD4/CD8 split, and those that grew later tilted toward CD4+. For second-wave clones that peaked at day 37, SARS-CoV-2 specificity went unverified. Cross-reactive memory apparently joined, as some responding clones appeared in pre-infection memory.

Germline values: CDR1 SGHTA, CDR2 FQGTGA. The CDR3 length is 15 residues. Trimming stripped 1 base from V and 2 bases from J, with 11 bases between. TCRdb re-called the 5' RACE reads with MiXCR, one entry per CDR3 protein. The sample lists about 360,000 distinct CDR3 sequences; about an eighth were seen once. This rearrangement joins TRBV7-3 to TRBJ2-5; maybe TRBD2 (6 bases). Sequenced input: PBMCs or a T cell subset sorted from them (not recorded which). This TCR derives from a man between 18 and 29 years old who had mild COVID-19 (a few samples of this study predate the infection). Cell type and time point are not known. In nucleotides, the CDR3 is TGTGCCAGCAGCTTAATGGCGGGGCCGCAAGAGACCCAGTACTTC. This sequence encodes CASSLMAGPQETQYF.